This T cell receptor beta chain is from a study of siplizumab effects on memory and regulatory T cells. Overall study results and limits: Memory cells that were CD4+ and unstimulated gave rise to alloreactive sequences, which siplizumab significantly reduced. Siplizumab cultures yielded proliferating Tregs whose suppressive function was not confirmed.

Note on this clone: Its antigen is currently unknown.

Sequencing was performed with immunoSEQ multiplex PCR; in TCRdb, only in-frame clones are kept and a portion is missing. The data show more than 95,000 clones, 93% seen once. Germline loops: CDR1 LGHNT, CDR2 FRNRAP. This CDR3 contains 13 residues. V lost 1 base, J lost 2 bases, and 2 bases lay in between. The origin of this receptor is a human donor in good health. Input material: Tregs sorted from blood. The chain is built from TRBV12-5 and TRBJ2-2; no reliable D call. The CDR3 DNA sequence: TGTGCTAGTGGTTTGGGCAACACCGGGGAGCTGTTTTTT. It specifies CASGLGNTGELFF. The full variable domain, completed using reference TRBV12-5 and TRBJ2-2, is DARVTQTPRHKVTEMGQEVTMRCQPILGHNTVFWYRQTMMQGLELLAYFRNRAPLDDSGMPKDRFSAEMPDATLATLKIQPSEPRDSAVYFCASGLGNTGELFFGEGSRLTVL.